This T cell receptor (beta chain) is from a study of T cell responses to AZD1222 COVID-19 vaccine. About the research overall: Recipients boosted at about 4 weeks or about 12 weeks are pooled. Study-wide results and caveats: White British ancestry dominated among donors, who included more females, and clonal diversity was possibly underestimated. Unmutated variant regions are reportedly the target of nearly half of TCRs that are spike-specific.

The table lists this clone with a count of one. Its antigen is not identified. This table comes from immunoSEQ multiplex PCR, and its TCRdb copy is limited to in-frame clones, with some not included. The sample has about 150,000 clones; around 89% are singletons. There are 14 residues in the CDR3. V gave up 4 bases and J gave up 4 bases, with 13 bases separating them. Germline-derived CDR1 and CDR2 are SGHTA and FQGNSA. The sequence was collected from an adult in good health. This rearrangement joins TRBV7-2 to TRBJ1-2; D gene unclear. The sample was peripheral blood, taken on day 0 of AZD1222 vaccination. For the CDR3, the DNA is TGTGCCAGCAGCTCGTTGACTGCTACCTATGGCTACACCTTC. It yields the protein CASSSLTATYGYTF.